Each of the 4 T cell receptor beta chains below was sequenced from the same sample in a study of T cells after yellow fever vaccination (dated by TCRdb to about 2019). This sample's treatment or condition label indicates: live attenuated yellow fever vaccine strain. Library prep was done by 5' RACE. Sequencing was performed on an Illumina HiSeq 2500. The public reads were run again by TCRdb, first through fastp at Q25 and then through MiXCR, and only productive beta chains were kept. Each entry merges the rows of one CDR3 protein and shows their most common DNA and genes. The sample table contains hundreds of thousands of distinct CDR3 sequences; only one count was recorded for more than 8.5% of them. Around 17% of the sample is taken by the ten largest. Sequencing used PBMCs, obtained on the day of the first yellow fever vaccination. These receptor sequences come from a man between 18 and 35 years old who received the YFV17D yellow fever vaccine.

The chain recombines TRBV18 with TRBJ2-5; TRBD2 aligns across 9 bases. CDR1 and CDR2 (germline): KGHSH, LQKENI. J lost 6 bases, V lost 2 bases, and 7 bases had no gene match. This CDR3 spans 15 amino acids. The CDR3 is CASSPGSAGGKTQYF. The DNA for the CDR3 is TGTGCCAGCTCACCAGGGTCCGCGGGAGGGAAGACCCAGTACTTC.

This clonotype was found many times. This chain uses TRBV20-1 with TRBJ2-7; perhaps TRBD1 as D (5 bases). The CDR3 contains 12 residues. V lost 4 bases to trimming and J lost 5 bases, with 12 bases between them. The germline V gene encodes CDR1 DFQATT and CDR2 SNEGSKA (reference sequence). CDR3 nucleotide sequence: TGCAGTGCTAAGGGCAGGGTAGACGAGCAGTACTTC. Translation gives CSAKGRVDEQYF.

This clonotype has a handful of counts. This chain joins TRBV12-3 or TRBV12-4 and TRBJ1-1, with a possible D match to TRBD1 (5 bases). The CDR3 sequence is 14 residues long. V was shortened by 8 bases and J by 2 bases, with 15 bases between the two germline ends. The chain's CDR3 is CASRSGQPNTEAFF. CDR3 nucleotides: TGTGCCAGCCGATCGGGGCAGCCCAACACTGAAGCTTTCTTT.

In its sample, this clonotype was seen many times. The chain recombines TRBV5-1 with TRBJ1-5; 9 bases map to TRBD1. There are 15 residues in the CDR3. Germline loops: CDR1 SGHRS, CDR2 YFSETQ. J gave up 1 base and V 2 bases, and 1 base lay outside the gene matches. CDR3 nucleotide sequence: TGCGCCAGCAGCTTACAGGGGGCGAGCAATCAGCCCCAGCATTTT. Protein sequence: CASSLQGASNQPQHF.